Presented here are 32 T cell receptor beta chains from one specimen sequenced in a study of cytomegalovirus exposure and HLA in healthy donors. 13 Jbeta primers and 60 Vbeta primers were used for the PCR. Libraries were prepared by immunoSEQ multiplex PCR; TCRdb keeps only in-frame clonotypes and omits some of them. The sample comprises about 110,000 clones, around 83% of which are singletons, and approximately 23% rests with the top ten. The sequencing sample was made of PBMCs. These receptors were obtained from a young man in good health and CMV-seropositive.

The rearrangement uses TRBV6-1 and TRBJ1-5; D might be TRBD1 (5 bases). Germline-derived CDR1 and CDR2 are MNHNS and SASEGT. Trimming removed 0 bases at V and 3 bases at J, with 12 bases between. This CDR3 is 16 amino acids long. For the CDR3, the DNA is TGTGCCAGCAGTGAAGCGCGGGGGGGGGTCAATCAGCCCCAGCATTTT. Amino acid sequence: CASSEARGGVNQPQHF.

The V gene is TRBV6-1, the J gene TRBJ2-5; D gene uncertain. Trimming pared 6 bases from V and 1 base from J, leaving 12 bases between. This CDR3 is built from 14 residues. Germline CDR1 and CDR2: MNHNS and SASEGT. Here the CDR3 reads CASRVIGLQETQYF. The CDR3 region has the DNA TGTGCCAGCAGAGTTATTGGGCTCCAAGAGACCCAGTACTTC.

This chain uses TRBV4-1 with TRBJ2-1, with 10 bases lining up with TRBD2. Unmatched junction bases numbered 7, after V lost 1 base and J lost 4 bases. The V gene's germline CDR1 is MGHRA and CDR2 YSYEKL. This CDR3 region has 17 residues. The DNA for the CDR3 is TGCGCCAGCAGCCAAGGCCTCCTAGCGGGAGAATACAATGAGCAGTTCTTC. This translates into CASSQGLLAGEYNEQFF.

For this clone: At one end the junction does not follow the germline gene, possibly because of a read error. CDR3 amino acids: CASRYRGSNTGGLFF. The CDR3 nucleotides read TGTGCCAGCAGATATCGGGGATCGAACACCGGGGGGCTGTTTTTT. This rearrangement joins TRBV2 to TRBJ2-2; TRBD2 might be the D (6 bases). The CDR3 runs 15 residues. The germline gives CDR1 SNHLY, CDR2 FYNNEI.

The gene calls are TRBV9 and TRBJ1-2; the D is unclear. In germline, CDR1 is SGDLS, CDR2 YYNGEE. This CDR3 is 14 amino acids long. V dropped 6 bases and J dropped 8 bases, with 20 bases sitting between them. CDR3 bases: TGTGCCAGCACCTCAGACGGGGAGTTGGGCGGCTACACCTTC. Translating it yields CASTSDGELGGYTF.

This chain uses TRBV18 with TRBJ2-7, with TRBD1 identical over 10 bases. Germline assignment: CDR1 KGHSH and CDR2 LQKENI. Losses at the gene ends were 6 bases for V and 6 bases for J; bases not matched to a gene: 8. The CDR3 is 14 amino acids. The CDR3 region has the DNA TGTGCCAGCTCCCCCGGGACAGGGGAAACCGAGCAGTACGTC. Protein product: CASSPGTGETEQYV.

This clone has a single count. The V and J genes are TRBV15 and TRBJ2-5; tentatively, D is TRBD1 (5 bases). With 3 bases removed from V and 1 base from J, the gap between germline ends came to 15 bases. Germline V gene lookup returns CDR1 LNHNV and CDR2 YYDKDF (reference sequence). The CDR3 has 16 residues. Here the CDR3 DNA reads TGTGCCACCAGCAGGGGGCAGCTAATGGGCCAAGAGACCCAGTACTTC. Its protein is CATSRGQLMGQETQYF.

Here the CDR3 DNA reads TGTGCCAGTAGTATAGAACGGGGGGAACAAGAGACCCAGTACTTC. It translates to CASSIERGEQETQYF. The chain couples TRBV19 to TRBJ2-5, with 7 bases fitting TRBD2. V shed 0 bases and J 2 bases; nucleotides not matched to a gene: 3. This CDR3 region has 15 residues. The germline V gene encodes CDR1 LNHDA and CDR2 SQIVND (reference sequence).

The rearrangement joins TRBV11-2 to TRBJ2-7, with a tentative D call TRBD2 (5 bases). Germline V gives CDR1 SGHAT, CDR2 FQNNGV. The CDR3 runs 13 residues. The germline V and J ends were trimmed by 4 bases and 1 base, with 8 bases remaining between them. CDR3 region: CASSSRGSYEQYV. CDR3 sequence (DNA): TGTGCCAGCAGCTCGAGAGGGTCCTACGAGCAGTACGTC.

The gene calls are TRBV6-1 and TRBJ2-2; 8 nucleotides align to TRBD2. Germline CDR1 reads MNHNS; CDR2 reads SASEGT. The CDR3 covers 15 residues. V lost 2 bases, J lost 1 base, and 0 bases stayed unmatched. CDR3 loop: CASSELAGNTGELFF. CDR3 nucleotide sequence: TGTGCCAGCAGTGAACTAGCGGGGAACACCGGGGAGCTGTTTTTT.

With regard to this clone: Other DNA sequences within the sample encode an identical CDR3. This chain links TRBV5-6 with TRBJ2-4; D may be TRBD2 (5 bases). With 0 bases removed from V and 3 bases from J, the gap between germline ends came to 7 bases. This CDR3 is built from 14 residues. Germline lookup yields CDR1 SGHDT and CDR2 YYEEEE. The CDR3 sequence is CASSLAGVKNIQYF. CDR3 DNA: TGTGCCAGCAGCTTGGCCGGGGTCAAAAACATTCAGTACTTC.

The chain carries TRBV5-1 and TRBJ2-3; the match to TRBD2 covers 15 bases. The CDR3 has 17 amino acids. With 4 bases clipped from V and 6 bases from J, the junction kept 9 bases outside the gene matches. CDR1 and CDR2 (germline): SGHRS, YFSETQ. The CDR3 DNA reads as TGCGCCAGCAGCCCTAGGACTAGCGGGGGGGGTGGTGATACGCAGTATTTT. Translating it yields CASSPRTSGGGGDTQYF.

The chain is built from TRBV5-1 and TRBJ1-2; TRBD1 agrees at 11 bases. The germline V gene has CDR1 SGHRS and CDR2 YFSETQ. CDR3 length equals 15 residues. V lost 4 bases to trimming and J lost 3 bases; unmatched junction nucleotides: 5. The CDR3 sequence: CASSGTGGTYYGYTF. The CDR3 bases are TGCGCCAGCAGCGGGACAGGGGGTACCTACTATGGCTACACCTTC.

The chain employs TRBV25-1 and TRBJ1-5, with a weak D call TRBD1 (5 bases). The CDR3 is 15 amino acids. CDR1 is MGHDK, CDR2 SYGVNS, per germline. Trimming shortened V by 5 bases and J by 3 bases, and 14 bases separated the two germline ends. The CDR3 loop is CASSRQGQLNQPQHF. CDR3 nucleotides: TGTGCCAGCAGTAGGCAGGGCCAGCTCAATCAGCCCCAGCATTTT.

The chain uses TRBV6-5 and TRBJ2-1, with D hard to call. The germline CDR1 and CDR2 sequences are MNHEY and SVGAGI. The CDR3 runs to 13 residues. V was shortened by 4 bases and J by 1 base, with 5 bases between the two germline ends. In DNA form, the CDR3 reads TGTGCCAGCAGTTCCGTTTCCTACAATGAGCAGTTCTTC. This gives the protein CASSSVSYNEQFF.

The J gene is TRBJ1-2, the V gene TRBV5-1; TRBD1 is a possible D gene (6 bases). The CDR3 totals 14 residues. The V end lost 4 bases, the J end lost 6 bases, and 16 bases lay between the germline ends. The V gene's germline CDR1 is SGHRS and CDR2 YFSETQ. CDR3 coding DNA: TGCGCCAGCAGCCCCTGGGGGGGCGCAAATGGCTACACCTTC. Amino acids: CASSPWGGANGYTF.

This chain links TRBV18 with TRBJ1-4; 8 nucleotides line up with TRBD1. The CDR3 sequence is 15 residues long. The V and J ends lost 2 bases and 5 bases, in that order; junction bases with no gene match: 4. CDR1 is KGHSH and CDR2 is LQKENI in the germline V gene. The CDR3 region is CASSPGQGGNEKLFF. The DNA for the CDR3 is TGTGCCAGCTCACCAGGACAGGGAGGGAATGAAAAACTGTTTTTT.

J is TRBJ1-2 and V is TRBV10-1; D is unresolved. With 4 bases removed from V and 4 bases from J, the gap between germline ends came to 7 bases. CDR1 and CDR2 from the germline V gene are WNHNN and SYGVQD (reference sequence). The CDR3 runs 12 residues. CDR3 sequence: CASSANGYGYTF. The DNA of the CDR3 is TGCGCCAGCAGTGCTAACGGCTATGGCTACACCTTC.

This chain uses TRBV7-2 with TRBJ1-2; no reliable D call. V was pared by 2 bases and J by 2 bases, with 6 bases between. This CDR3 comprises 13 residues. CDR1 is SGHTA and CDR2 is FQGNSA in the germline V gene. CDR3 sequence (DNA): TGTGCCAGCAGCTTATTCCAGAACTATGGCTACACCTTC. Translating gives CASSLFQNYGYTF.

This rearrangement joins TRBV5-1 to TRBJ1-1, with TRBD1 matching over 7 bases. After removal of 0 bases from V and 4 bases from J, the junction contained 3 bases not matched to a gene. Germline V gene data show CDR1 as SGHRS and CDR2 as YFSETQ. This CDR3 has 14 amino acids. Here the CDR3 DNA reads TGCGCCAGCAGCTTGGACGGGACAGCCACTGAAGCTTTCTTT. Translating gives CASSLDGTATEAFF.

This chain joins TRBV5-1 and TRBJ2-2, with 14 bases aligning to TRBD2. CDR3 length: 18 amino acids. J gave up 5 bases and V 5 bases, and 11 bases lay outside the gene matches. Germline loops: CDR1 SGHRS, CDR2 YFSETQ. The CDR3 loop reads CASRPPGTSGSGTGELFF. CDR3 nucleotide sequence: TGCGCCAGCAGGCCGCCCGGGACTAGCGGGAGTGGGACCGGGGAGCTGTTTTTT.

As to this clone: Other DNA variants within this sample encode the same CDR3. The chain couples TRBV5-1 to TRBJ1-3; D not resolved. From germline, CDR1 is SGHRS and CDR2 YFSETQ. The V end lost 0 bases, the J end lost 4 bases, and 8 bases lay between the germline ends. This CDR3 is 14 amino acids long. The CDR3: CASSLAGYGNTIYF. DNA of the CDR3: TGCGCCAGCAGCTTGGCGGGATACGGAAACACCATATATTTT.

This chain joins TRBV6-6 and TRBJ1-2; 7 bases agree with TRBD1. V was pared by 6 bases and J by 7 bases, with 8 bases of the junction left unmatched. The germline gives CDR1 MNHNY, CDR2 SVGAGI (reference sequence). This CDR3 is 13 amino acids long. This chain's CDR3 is CASSTDRVAGYTF. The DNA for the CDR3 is TGTGCCAGCAGCACCGACAGGGTCGCTGGCTACACCTTC.

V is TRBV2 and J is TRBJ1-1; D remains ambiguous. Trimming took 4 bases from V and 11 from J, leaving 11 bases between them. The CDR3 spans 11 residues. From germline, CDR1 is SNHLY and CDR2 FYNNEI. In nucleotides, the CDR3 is TGTGCCAGCAGTGTGGAGGCGGGCGCTTTCTTT. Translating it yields CASSVEAGAFF.

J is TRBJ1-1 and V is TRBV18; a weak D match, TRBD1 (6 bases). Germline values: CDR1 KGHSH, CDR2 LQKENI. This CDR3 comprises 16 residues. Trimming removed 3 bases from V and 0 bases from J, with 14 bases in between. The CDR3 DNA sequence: TGTGCCAGCTCACCTCTGGGGGCTTCGCTGAACACTGAAGCTTTCTTT. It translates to CASSPLGASLNTEAFF.

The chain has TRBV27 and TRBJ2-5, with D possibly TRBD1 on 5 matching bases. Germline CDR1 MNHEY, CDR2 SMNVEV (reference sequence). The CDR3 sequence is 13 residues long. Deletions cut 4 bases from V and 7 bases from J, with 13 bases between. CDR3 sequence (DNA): TGTGCCAGCAGTTCGACAGCGCTATCGACCCAGTACTTC. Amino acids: CASSSTALSTQYF.

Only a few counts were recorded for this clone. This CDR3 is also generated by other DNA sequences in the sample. This CDR3 is CASSLDAGSYEQYV. The CDR3 coding sequence is TGCGCCAGCAGCTTGGACGCAGGCTCCTACGAGCAGTACGTC. This rearrangement joins TRBV5-1 to TRBJ2-7, with D unclear. V was shortened by 0 bases and J by 0 bases, with 7 bases between the two germline ends. The CDR3 has 14 residues. Germline CDR1 reads SGHRS; CDR2 reads YFSETQ.

CDR3 nucleotides: TGTGCCAGTAGTATAATCGGCTATGGCTACACCTTC. Translating it yields CASSIIGYGYTF. The chain recombines TRBV19 with TRBJ1-2; no definite D call. V was shortened by 2 bases and J by 4 bases, with 5 bases between the two germline ends. The CDR3 is made up of 12 amino acids. Germline loops: CDR1 LNHDA, CDR2 SQIVND (reference sequence).

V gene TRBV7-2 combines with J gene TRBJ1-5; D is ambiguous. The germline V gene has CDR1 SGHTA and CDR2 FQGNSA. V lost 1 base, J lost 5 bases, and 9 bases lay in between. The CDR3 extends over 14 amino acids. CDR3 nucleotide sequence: TGTGCCAGCAGCTTAGATGGGCTTTATCAGCCCCAGCATTTT. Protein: CASSLDGLYQPQHF. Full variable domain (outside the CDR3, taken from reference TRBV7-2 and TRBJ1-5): GAGVSQSPSNKVTEKGKDVELRCDPISGHTALYWYRQSLGQGLEFLIYFQGNSAPDKSGLPSDRFSAERTGGSVSTLTIQRTQQEDSAVYLCASSLDGLYQPQHFGDGTRLSIL.

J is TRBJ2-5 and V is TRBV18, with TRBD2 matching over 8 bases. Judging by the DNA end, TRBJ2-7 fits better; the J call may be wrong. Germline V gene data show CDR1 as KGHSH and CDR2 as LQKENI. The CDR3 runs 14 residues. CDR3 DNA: TGTGCCAGCTCACCCTCGGGGGGGGGCTACGAGCAGTACTTC. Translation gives CASSPSGGGYEQYF.

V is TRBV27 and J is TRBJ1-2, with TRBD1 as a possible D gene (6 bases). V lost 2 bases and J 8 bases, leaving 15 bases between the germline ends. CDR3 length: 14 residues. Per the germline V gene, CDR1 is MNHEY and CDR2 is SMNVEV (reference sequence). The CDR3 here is CASSLARTAKGYTF. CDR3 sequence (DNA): TGTGCCAGCAGTTTAGCTCGGACAGCTAAGGGCTACACCTTC.

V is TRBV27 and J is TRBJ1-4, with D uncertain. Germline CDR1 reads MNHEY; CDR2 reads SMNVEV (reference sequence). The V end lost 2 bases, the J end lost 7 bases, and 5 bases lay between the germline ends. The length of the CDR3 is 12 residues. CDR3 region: CASSLPGEKLFF. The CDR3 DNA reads TGTGCCAGCAGTTTACCGGGTGAAAAACTGTTTTTT.